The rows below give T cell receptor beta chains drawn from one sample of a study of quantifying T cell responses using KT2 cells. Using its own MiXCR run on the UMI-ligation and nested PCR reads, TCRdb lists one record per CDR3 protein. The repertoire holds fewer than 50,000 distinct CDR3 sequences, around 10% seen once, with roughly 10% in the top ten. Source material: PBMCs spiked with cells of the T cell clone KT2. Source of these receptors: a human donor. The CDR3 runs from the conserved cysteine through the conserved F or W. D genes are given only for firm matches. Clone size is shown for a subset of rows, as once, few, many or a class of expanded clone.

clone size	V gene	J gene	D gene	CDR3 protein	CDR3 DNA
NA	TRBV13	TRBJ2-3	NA	CASSLRGSSTDTQYF	TGTGCCAGCAGCTTGAGGGGGAGTAGCACAGATACGCAGTATTTT
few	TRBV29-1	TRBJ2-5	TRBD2	CSATTSGRPQYF	TGCAGCGCAACGACTAGCGGGAGGCCCCAGTACTTC
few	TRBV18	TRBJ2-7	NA	CATKLDSQYEQYF	TGTGCCACGAAACTTGATTCCCAATACGAGCAGTACTTC
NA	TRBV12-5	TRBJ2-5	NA	CASAADFQETQYF	TGTGCTAGTGCGGCGGATTTCCAAGAGACCCAGTACTTC
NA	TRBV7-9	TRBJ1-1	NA	CASSLRGLNTEAFF	TGTGCCAGCAGCTTAAGGGGATTGAACACTGAAGCTTTCTTT
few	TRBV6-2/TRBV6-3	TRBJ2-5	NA	CASSYWAYKREETQYF	TGTGCCAGCAGTTACTGGGCCTATAAACGGGAAGAGACCCAGTACTTC
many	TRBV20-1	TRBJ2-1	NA	CSAPGWRLSIPEQFF	TGCAGTGCCCCAGGGTGGCGACTCTCCATCCCTGAGCAGTTCTTC
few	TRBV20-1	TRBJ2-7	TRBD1	CSASKGAPYEQYF	TGCAGTGCAAGCAAGGGGGCGCCCTACGAGCAGTACTTC
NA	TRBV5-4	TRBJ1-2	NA	CASSLAGAAGYTF	TGTGCCAGCAGCTTGGCAGGGGCGGCTGGCTACACCTTC
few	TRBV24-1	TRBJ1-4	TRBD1	CATSASPRDRGSGATNEKLFF	TGTGCCACCAGTGCCTCCCCCCGGGACAGGGGTTCGGGGGCAACTAATGAAAAACTGTTTTTT
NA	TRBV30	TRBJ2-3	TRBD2	CAWSLAGGPLGTQYF	TGTGCCTGGAGTTTAGCGGGAGGGCCGTTGGGTACGCAGTATTTT
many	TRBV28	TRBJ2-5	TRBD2	CASSYPWREMTKETQYF	TGTGCCAGCAGTTACCCCTGGCGGGAGATGACTAAAGAGACCCAGTACTTC
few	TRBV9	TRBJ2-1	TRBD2	CASSVEVAGGHNEQFF	TGTGCCAGCAGCGTAGAGGTCGCGGGAGGGCACAATGAGCAGTTCTTC
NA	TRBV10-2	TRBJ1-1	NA	CASSEFADTEAFF	TGCGCCAGCAGTGAATTCGCAGACACTGAAGCTTTCTTT
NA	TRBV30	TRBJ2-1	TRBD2	CAWGTLAGTNNEQFF	TGTGCCTGGGGAACCTTAGCGGGAACCAACAATGAGCAGTTCTTC
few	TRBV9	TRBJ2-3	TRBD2	CASSVVSGLTDTQYF	TGTGCCAGCAGCGTGGTTAGCGGGTTGACAGATACGCAGTATTTT
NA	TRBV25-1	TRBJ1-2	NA	CASSVKANYGYTF	TGTGCCAGCAGTGTAAAAGCGAACTATGGCTACACCTTC
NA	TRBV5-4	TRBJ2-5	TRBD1	CASSQDRGRETQYF	TGTGCCAGCAGCCAAGACAGGGGCCGGGAGACCCAGTACTTC
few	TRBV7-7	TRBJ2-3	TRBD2	CASSCPGLVSSDTQYF	TGTGCCAGCAGCTGTCCGGGACTAGTAAGTTCAGATACGCAGTATTTT
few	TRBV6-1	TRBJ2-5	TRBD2	CASSEDGLAGTQYF	TGTGCCAGCAGTGAAGATGGCCTAGCGGGGACCCAGTACTTC
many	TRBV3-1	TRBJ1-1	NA	CASSQGGNTEAFF	TGTGCCAGCAGCCAAGGCGGGAACACTGAAGCTTTCTTT
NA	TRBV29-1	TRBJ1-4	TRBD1	CSVGSWGQVSNEKLFF	TGCAGCGTTGGGAGTTGGGGACAGGTCTCTAATGAAAAACTGTTTTTT
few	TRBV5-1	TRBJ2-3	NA	CASSSISTDTQYF	TGCGCCAGCAGCTCTATTAGCACAGATACGCAGTATTTT
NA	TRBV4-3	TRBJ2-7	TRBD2	CASSQGGRETHEQYF	TGCGCCAGCAGCCAAGGTGGGCGGGAGACCCACGAGCAGTACTTC
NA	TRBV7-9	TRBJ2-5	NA	CASSPREIDQETQYF	TGTGCCAGCAGCCCCCGCGAGATTGACCAAGAGACCCAGTACTTC
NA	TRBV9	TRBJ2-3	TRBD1	CASSVDRGFAPTDTQYF	TGTGCCAGCAGCGTAGACAGGGGGTTTGCACCCACAGATACGCAGTATTTT
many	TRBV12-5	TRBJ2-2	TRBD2	CASGPRLAGDTGELFF	TGTGCTAGTGGCCCTAGACTAGCGGGAGACACCGGGGAGCTGTTTTTT
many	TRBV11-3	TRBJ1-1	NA	CASSLGAVTEAFF	TGTGCCAGCAGCTTAGGGGCTGTTACTGAAGCTTTCTTT
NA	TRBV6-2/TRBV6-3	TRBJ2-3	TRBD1	CASSYAGQGIGTQYF	TGTGCCAGCAGTTACGCAGGACAGGGGATTGGTACGCAGTATTTT
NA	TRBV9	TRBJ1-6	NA	CASSAAAGSPLHF	TGTGCCAGCAGCGCCGCGGCCGGTTCACCCCTCCACTTT
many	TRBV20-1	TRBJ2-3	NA	CSASYRKGSTDTQYF	TGCAGTGCTAGCTATAGGAAAGGAAGCACAGATACGCAGTATTTT
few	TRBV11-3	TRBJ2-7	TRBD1	CASSLLRDRGPYEQYF	TGTGCCAGCAGTTTATTACGGGACAGGGGGCCCTACGAGCAGTACTTC
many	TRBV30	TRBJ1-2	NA	CAWSGGPYGYTF	TGTGCCTGGAGCGGCGGGCCCTATGGCTACACCTTC
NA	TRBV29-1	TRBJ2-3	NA	CSVMDSRADTQYF	TGCAGCGTGATGGACAGTCGCGCAGATACGCAGTATTTT
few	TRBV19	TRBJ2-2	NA	CASTVRNTGELFF	TGTGCCAGTACCGTTCGGAACACCGGGGAGCTGTTTTTT
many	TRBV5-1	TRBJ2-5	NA	CASTGTTQETQYF	TGCGCCAGCACCGGGACGACACAAGAGACCCAGTACTTC
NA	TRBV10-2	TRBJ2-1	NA	CASKKGLGRDEQFF	TGCGCCAGCAAAAAAGGCCTCGGGCGGGATGAGCAGTTCTTC
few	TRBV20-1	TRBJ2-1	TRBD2	CSARQLSGGGGEEQFF	TGCAGTGCTAGACAGCTGAGCGGGGGGGGAGGGGAGGAGCAGTTCTTC
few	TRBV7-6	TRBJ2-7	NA	CASSYTEGREQYF	TGTGCCAGCAGCTATACCGAGGGGCGGGAGCAGTACTTC
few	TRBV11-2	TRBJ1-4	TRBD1	CASSKQGAGEKLFF	TGTGCCAGCAGCAAGCAGGGGGCGGGTGAAAAACTGTTTTTT
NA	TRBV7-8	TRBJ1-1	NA	CASSSDNPGLRGAEAFF	TGTGCCAGCAGCTCAGACAACCCGGGGCTTCGGGGCGCTGAAGCTTTCTTT
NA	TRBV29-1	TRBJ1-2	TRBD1	CSVGVPTGGVYGYTF	TGCAGCGTTGGGGTCCCGACAGGGGGCGTTTATGGCTACACCTTC
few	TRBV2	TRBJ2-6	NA	CASTMLSSGANVLTF	TGTGCCAGCACAATGCTTAGCTCTGGGGCCAACGTCCTGACTTTC